This TCR beta chain was recovered during a study of blood T cell repertoires in COVID-19. TCRdb's copy holds only in-frame clones and misses some; the assay was immunoSEQ multiplex PCR. The data show under 450,000 clones, more than 85% seen once. Sample: PBMCs or T cells enriched from blood (not recorded which). This receptor was obtained from a woman between 25 and 40 years old who had recovered from COVID-19.

The CDR3 protein is CASRRWIVAGPYGYTF. In nucleotides, the CDR3 is TGTGCCAGCAGGCGCTGGATCGTGGCAGGGCCCTATGGCTACACCTTC. The chain combines TRBV2 with TRBJ1-2, with D possibly matching TRBD1 (5 bases). Trimming took off 6 bases at V and 4 bases at J, with 21 bases between the two ends. CDR1 and CDR2 (germline): SNHLY, FYNNEI. The CDR3 runs 16 residues.